The rows below give T cell receptor beta chains drawn from one sample of a study of blood T cell repertoires in COVID-19. TCRdb's copy holds only in-frame clones and misses some; the assay was immunoSEQ multiplex PCR. The data contain fewer than 250,000 clones, 82% of them singletons. Source material: peripheral blood. The receptors derive from a woman in her thirties or forties with acute or convalescent COVID-19. Each CDR3 is given with its conserved first and last residue. Each record gives: V gene, J gene, clone size, D gene, CDR3 DNA, CDR3 protein. D genes are given only for firm matches. Only part of the rows carry a size: once, few, many, or a class if the clone is expanded.

v_call: TRBV5-1
j_call: TRBJ1-2
clone_size: few
d_call: TRBD1
cdr3_nt: TGCGCCAGCAGCTTGACAGGGGACGATGGCTACACCTTC
cdr3_aa: CASSLTGDDGYTF

v_call: TRBV14
j_call: TRBJ1-3
clone_size: -
d_call: TRBD1
cdr3_nt: TGTGCCAGCCGCCCGGCAGGGGGCTTAGCTGGAAACACCATATATTTT
cdr3_aa: CASRPAGGLAGNTIYF

v_call: TRBV13
j_call: TRBJ1-6
clone_size: -
d_call: TRBD1
cdr3_nt: TGTGCCAGCAGCTTAGACGGTCAGGGGGGTTCACCCCTCCACTTT
cdr3_aa: CASSLDGQGGSPLHF

v_call: TRBV2
j_call: TRBJ2-7
clone_size: -
d_call: TRBD2
cdr3_nt: TGTGCCAGCAGTGATTGGACTAGAAGCGCCTACGAGCAGTACTTC
cdr3_aa: CASSDWTRSAYEQYF

v_call: TRBV2
j_call: TRBJ1-1
clone_size: few
d_call: TRBD1
cdr3_nt: TGTGCCAGCAGTGAACATCAGGGGGCTCAAGCTTTCTTT
cdr3_aa: CASSEHQGAQAFF

v_call: TRBV7-2
j_call: TRBJ2-7
clone_size: -
d_call: TRBD2
cdr3_nt: TGTGCCAGCAGCTTATTGGGGACTAGCGGCTACGAGCAGTACTTC
cdr3_aa: CASSLLGTSGYEQYF

v_call: TRBV19
j_call: TRBJ2-4
clone_size: -
d_call: TRBD2
cdr3_nt: TGTCCTCTTTGGGAGGGGGCCAAAAACATTCAGTACTTC
cdr3_aa: CPLWEGAKNIQYF

v_call: TRBV19
j_call: TRBJ1-5
clone_size: -
d_call: -
cdr3_nt: TGTGCCAGTAGTATAGTAGTCGGGAGACAGCAGCCCCAGCATTTT
cdr3_aa: CASSIVVGRQQPQHF

v_call: TRBV19
j_call: TRBJ2-1
clone_size: -
d_call: -
cdr3_nt: TGTGCCAGTAGTATACAGGGGAATGAGCAGTTCTTC
cdr3_aa: CASSIQGNEQFF

v_call: TRBV29-1
j_call: TRBJ2-1
clone_size: -
d_call: TRBD2
cdr3_nt: TGCAGCTTGGGGGGGAGAAGAAGCTCCTACAATGAGCAGTTCTTC
cdr3_aa: CSLGGRRSSYNEQFF

v_call: TRBV10-2
j_call: TRBJ2-2
clone_size: -
d_call: TRBD2
cdr3_nt: TGCGCCAGCAGTGAACCCCCATCACTAGCGATAACCGGGGAGCTGTTTTTT
cdr3_aa: CASSEPPSLAITGELFF

v_call: TRBV18
j_call: TRBJ1-1
clone_size: -
d_call: TRBD1
cdr3_nt: TGTGCCAGCTCAGAAACCGACAGGGACGGCACTGAAGCTTTCTTT
cdr3_aa: CASSETDRDGTEAFF

v_call: TRBV2
j_call: TRBJ1-2
clone_size: -
d_call: TRBD1
cdr3_nt: TGTGCCAGCAGCGGGGGACAGGCCTATGGCTACACCTTC
cdr3_aa: CASSGGQAYGYTF

v_call: TRBV6-5
j_call: TRBJ2-5
clone_size: -
d_call: TRBD2
cdr3_nt: TGTGCCAGCTCCGGGACTATACAAGAGACCCAGTACTTC
cdr3_aa: CASSGTIQETQYF

v_call: TRBV7-2
j_call: TRBJ2-7
clone_size: -
d_call: TRBD2
cdr3_nt: TGTGCCAGCAGCCGTGCGGGAGCGCAATACGAGCAGTACTTC
cdr3_aa: CASSRAGAQYEQYF

v_call: TRBV6-2/TRBV6-3
j_call: TRBJ2-7
clone_size: -
d_call: TRBD2
cdr3_nt: TGTGCCAGCAGTTACCCCGGACTAGCGGGGTTACCCTCCTACGAGCAGTACTTC
cdr3_aa: CASSYPGLAGLPSYEQYF

v_call: TRBV11-2
j_call: TRBJ2-2
clone_size: few
d_call: -
cdr3_nt: TGTGCCAGCAGCTTCGAGCAAGTATGGTCTCAGCTGTTTTTT
cdr3_aa: CASSFEQVWSQLFF

v_call: TRBV7-9
j_call: TRBJ2-1
clone_size: -
d_call: TRBD1
cdr3_nt: TGTGCCAGCAGCTTAGGGGACAGGGTCCCCAATGAGCAGTTCTTC
cdr3_aa: CASSLGDRVPNEQFF

v_call: TRBV19
j_call: TRBJ2-7
clone_size: -
d_call: TRBD2
cdr3_nt: TGTGCCAGTAGTATCGGAGGCGGGAGAAGCGACGAGCAGTACTTC
cdr3_aa: CASSIGGGRSDEQYF

v_call: TRBV30
j_call: TRBJ2-7
clone_size: -
d_call: TRBD2
cdr3_nt: TGTGCCTGGAGGTTTCCGGGAGGGGGGACCTACGAGCAGTACTTC
cdr3_aa: CAWRFPGGGTYEQYF

v_call: TRBV6-1
j_call: TRBJ1-3
clone_size: few
d_call: -
cdr3_nt: TGTGCCAGCAGTGAAGCTTGGTTCGGGGGAGGAGGAAACACCATATATTTT
cdr3_aa: CASSEAWFGGGGNTIYF

v_call: TRBV7-9
j_call: TRBJ2-3
clone_size: -
d_call: -
cdr3_nt: TGTGCCAGCAGCTTTTACTCGGGAGTTGGCACAGATACGCAGTATTTT
cdr3_aa: CASSFYSGVGTDTQYF

v_call: TRBV9
j_call: TRBJ2-7
clone_size: -
d_call: -
cdr3_nt: TGTGCCAGCAGCGTAGCTGGAGGGTCCCCTTACGAGCAGTACTTC
cdr3_aa: CASSVAGGSPYEQYF

v_call: TRBV7-6
j_call: TRBJ1-5
clone_size: -
d_call: TRBD1
cdr3_nt: TGTGCCAGCAGCCACGGACAGGGGCGATATAGCAATCAGCCCCAGCATTTT
cdr3_aa: CASSHGQGRYSNQPQHF

v_call: TRBV14
j_call: TRBJ2-1
clone_size: -
d_call: TRBD2
cdr3_nt: TGTGCCAGCAGCCCCACTAGCGGGGGCCTTTACAATGAGCAGTTCTTC
cdr3_aa: CASSPTSGGLYNEQFF

v_call: TRBV7-2
j_call: TRBJ2-1
clone_size: -
d_call: -
cdr3_nt: TGTGCCAGCAGCTTAATGGTAGTTCAATTCTTC
cdr3_aa: CASSLMVVQFF

v_call: TRBV12-3/TRBV12-4
j_call: TRBJ2-7
clone_size: -
d_call: -
cdr3_nt: TGTGCCAGCACCCTCGGGGGTTCCTACGAGCAGTACTTC
cdr3_aa: CASTLGGSYEQYF

v_call: TRBV27
j_call: TRBJ2-3
clone_size: -
d_call: TRBD2
cdr3_nt: TGTGCCAGCAGTCCGACTAGCGGGGGTTTTACATTCACAGATACGCAGTATTTT
cdr3_aa: CASSPTSGGFTFTDTQYF

v_call: TRBV19
j_call: TRBJ1-2
clone_size: -
d_call: TRBD1
cdr3_nt: TGTGCCAGTAGCCCCTTCCACACGACAGGGGGTGAAGCTGAACTTGCGGGCTACACCTTC
cdr3_aa: CASSPFHTTGGEAELAGYTF

v_call: TRBV6-4
j_call: TRBJ1-5
clone_size: -
d_call: -
cdr3_nt: TGTGCCAGCACCAAAAATCAGCCCCAGCATTTT
cdr3_aa: CASTKNQPQHF

v_call: TRBV5-5
j_call: TRBJ2-7
clone_size: -
d_call: TRBD1
cdr3_nt: TGTGCCAGCAGCGGGCCGGGACAGGGGGCGCGTGAGCAGTACTTC
cdr3_aa: CASSGPGQGAREQYF

v_call: TRBV10-2
j_call: TRBJ2-7
clone_size: -
d_call: TRBD2
cdr3_nt: TGCGCCAGCAGTGTTGGAGCGGGGCCCTACGAGCAGTACTTC
cdr3_aa: CASSVGAGPYEQYF

v_call: TRBV7-9
j_call: TRBJ2-2
clone_size: -
d_call: -
cdr3_nt: TGTGCCAGCAGCTTGGCAGGGGTCTACGGGGAGCTGTTTTTT
cdr3_aa: CASSLAGVYGELFF

v_call: TRBV28
j_call: TRBJ1-5
clone_size: few
d_call: TRBD1
cdr3_nt: TGTGCCAGCAGTACCTTACGACAGGGGGTTTGGATTGGGAGCAATCAGCCCCAGCATTTT
cdr3_aa: CASSTLRQGVWIGSNQPQHF

v_call: TRBV10-2
j_call: TRBJ2-5
clone_size: -
d_call: -
cdr3_nt: TGCGCCAGCAGTGACCTTACGGGCCAAGAGACCCAGTACTTC
cdr3_aa: CASSDLTGQETQYF

v_call: TRBV25-1
j_call: TRBJ1-5
clone_size: few
d_call: -
cdr3_nt: TGTGCCAGCAAGGGGGGCAATCAGCCCCAGCATTTT
cdr3_aa: CASKGGNQPQHF

v_call: TRBV10-3
j_call: TRBJ2-2
clone_size: -
d_call: TRBD1
cdr3_nt: TGTGCCACGACAGGGGGCGTGTCTACCGGGGAGCTGTTTTTT
cdr3_aa: CATTGGVSTGELFF

v_call: TRBV3-1/TRBV3-2
j_call: TRBJ1-2
clone_size: -
d_call: TRBD1
cdr3_nt: TGTGCCAGCAGCCGAGTCCAGGGACAGGTGGCGGGGGCGGGCTACACCTTC
cdr3_aa: CASSRVQGQVAGAGYTF

v_call: TRBV10-1
j_call: TRBJ2-7
clone_size: -
d_call: -
cdr3_nt: TGCGCCAGAGGACAGTACGAGCAGTACTTC
cdr3_aa: CARGQYEQYF

v_call: TRBV5-6
j_call: TRBJ2-1
clone_size: -
d_call: TRBD2
cdr3_nt: TGTGCCAGCAGCCCCATGGCGACGGGACTAGCGGCGGCTAATGAGCAGTTCTTC
cdr3_aa: CASSPMATGLAAANEQFF

v_call: TRBV6-6
j_call: TRBJ1-6
clone_size: -
d_call: -
cdr3_nt: TGTGCCAGCCAAAGAGGGATGGTGGGTTCACCCCTCCACTTT
cdr3_aa: CASQRGMVGSPLHF

v_call: TRBV30
j_call: TRBJ1-2
clone_size: -
d_call: TRBD1
cdr3_nt: TGTGCCTGGAGCGAGGACAGGGGTCCCTATGGCTACACCTTC
cdr3_aa: CAWSEDRGPYGYTF

v_call: TRBV12-3/TRBV12-4
j_call: TRBJ2-5
clone_size: -
d_call: -
cdr3_nt: TGTGCCAGCGTTGGGGCGTACCAAGAGACCCAGTACTTC
cdr3_aa: CASVGAYQETQYF

v_call: TRBV4-2
j_call: TRBJ2-7
clone_size: -
d_call: TRBD1
cdr3_nt: TGTGCCAGCAGCCAGACCGGACAGGACTACGAGCAGTACTTC
cdr3_aa: CASSQTGQDYEQYF

v_call: TRBV6-6
j_call: TRBJ1-2
clone_size: few
d_call: TRBD1
cdr3_nt: TGTGCCAGCAGTGGACAGGGTTCTCATGGCTACACCTTC
cdr3_aa: CASSGQGSHGYTF

v_call: TRBV15
j_call: TRBJ2-3
clone_size: -
d_call: TRBD1
cdr3_nt: TGTGCCACCAGCAGAGATCTGGGGACAGGGGAAGATACGCAGTATTTT
cdr3_aa: CATSRDLGTGEDTQYF

v_call: TRBV12-3/TRBV12-4
j_call: TRBJ2-4
clone_size: -
d_call: TRBD1
cdr3_nt: TGTGCCAGCAGTACCGGGACAGAAAACATTCAGTACTTC
cdr3_aa: CASSTGTENIQYF

v_call: TRBV3-1/TRBV3-2
j_call: TRBJ2-7
clone_size: -
d_call: TRBD2
cdr3_nt: TGTGCCAGCAGCTTACGGGGACTAGATCCCTACGAGCAGTACTTC
cdr3_aa: CASSLRGLDPYEQYF

v_call: TRBV2
j_call: TRBJ1-5
clone_size: -
d_call: -
cdr3_nt: TGTGCCAGCAGTGAATCCCATAGCAATCAGCCCCAGCATTTT
cdr3_aa: CASSESHSNQPQHF